The 15 T cell receptor beta chains below were found in one sample sequenced in a study of blood T cell repertoires in COVID-19. The protocol was immunoSEQ multiplex PCR, while the TCRdb copy is restricted to in-frame clones and leaves out a portion. This repertoire shows around 300,000 clones, approximately 85% found once; its top ten account for approximately 7.9%. Sequencing was done on a sample of peripheral blood. The receptors stem from a human donor in a cohort sampled during active COVID-19.

The chain links TRBV10-3 to TRBJ1-1; maybe TRBD1 (5 bases). CDR1 is ENHRY, CDR2 SYGVKD, per germline. This CDR3 is built from 15 residues. With 5 bases removed from V and 4 bases from J, the gap between germline ends came to 17 bases. The CDR3 sequence: CAISSGLKSGTEAFF. CDR3 coding DNA: TGTGCCATCAGTTCAGGGTTAAAGTCGGGCACTGAAGCTTTCTTT.

The chain is built from TRBV5-6 and TRBJ1-6; 7 positions match TRBD1. Germline CDR1 is SGHDT and CDR2 is YYEEEE. The CDR3 runs 15 residues. V dropped 5 bases and J dropped 7; count of bases not matched to a gene: 9. CDR3 amino acids: CASSYRQGPNSPLHF. Here the CDR3 DNA reads TGTGCCAGCAGTTACAGACAGGGCCCGAATTCACCCCTCCACTTT.

V and J are TRBV28 and TRBJ1-2; maybe TRBD1 (5 bases). Germline V gives CDR1 MDHEN, CDR2 SYDVKM. Trimming cost V 7 bases and J 2 bases, with 11 bases left between them. The CDR3 covers 13 residues. The CDR3 sequence: CASTPQGNYGYTF. DNA of the CDR3: TGTGCCAGCACCCCCCAGGGCAACTATGGCTACACCTTC.

This sequence joins TRBV11-2 and TRBJ2-3; 9 bases map to TRBD2. CDR3 length: 16 residues. After removal of 5 bases from V and 4 bases from J, the junction contained 10 bases not matched to a gene. In germline, CDR1 is SGHAT, CDR2 FQNNGV. CDR3 in amino acids: CASSHGTSPSADTQYF. CDR3 coding DNA: TGTGCCAGCAGCCACGGGACTAGCCCATCGGCAGATACGCAGTATTTT.

The V and J genes are TRBV30 and TRBJ2-1; 13 bases are a match to TRBD2. Trimming took 2 bases from V and 7 from J; bases not matched to a gene: 17. Per the germline V gene, CDR1 is GTSNPN and CDR2 is SVGIG (reference sequence). The CDR3 contains 19 residues. The CDR3 sequence is CAWSTHRTSGGYGVNEQFF. As DNA, the CDR3 is TGTGCCTGGAGTACACACCGGACTAGCGGGGGCTATGGGGTGAATGAGCAGTTCTTC. The whole variable domain, filled in from reference TRBV30 and TRBJ2-1, reads SQTIHQWPATLVQPVGSPLSLECTVEGTSNPNLYWYRQAAGRGLQLLFYSVGIGQISSEVPQNLSASRPQDRQFILSSKKLLLSDSGFYLCAWSTHRTSGGYGVNEQFFGPGTRLTVL.

V gene TRBV7-9 combines with J gene TRBJ2-1; 8 bases line up with TRBD2. The germline gives CDR1 SEHNR, CDR2 FQNEAQ (reference sequence). The CDR3 has 14 residues. V trimming: 6 bases; J trimming: 6 bases; junction bases outside the gene matches: 7. CDR3 DNA: TGTGCCAGCAGTAAAAGCGGGGGCCCCAATGAGCAGTTCTTC. This gives the protein CASSKSGGPNEQFF.

In this sample, this clone turned up a few times. The chain recombines TRBV5-4 with TRBJ1-2; TRBD1 might be the D (5 bases). The CDR3 consists of 14 residues. V was shortened by 0 bases and J by 8 bases, with 14 bases between the two germline ends. Germline CDR1 is SGHNT and CDR2 is YYREEE (reference sequence). For the CDR3, the DNA is TGTGCCAGCAGCTTGGAGTCGGGGGGGAGAGGCTACACCTTC. Its translation: CASSLESGGRGYTF.

V gene TRBV7-8 combines with J gene TRBJ1-3, with D perhaps matching TRBD1 (5 bases). V lost 3 bases and J 4 bases, leaving 10 bases between the germline ends. Germline CDR1 and CDR2: SGHVS and FQNEAQ. This CDR3 contains 14 residues. CDR3 amino acids: CASSFSAGGNTIYF. The CDR3 DNA is TGTGCCAGCAGCTTCTCGGCAGGGGGAAACACCATATATTTT.

The chain recombines TRBV18 with TRBJ2-1, with 11 bases identical to TRBD2. CDR1 is KGHSH and CDR2 is LQKENI in the germline V gene. The CDR3 length is 16 residues. J was trimmed by 1 base and V by 4 bases; bases with no gene match: 3. The CDR3 reads CASSLTSGGSYNEQFF. CDR3 coding DNA: TGTGCCAGCTCACTCACTAGCGGGGGTTCCTACAATGAGCAGTTCTTC.

This clone was seen a handful of times. The genes are TRBV7-2 and TRBJ1-5, with TRBD1 as a possible D gene (5 bases). This CDR3 region has 13 residues. The V end was cut by 4 bases, the J end by 9 bases, with 13 bases between. Germline CDR1 is SGHTA and CDR2 is FQGNSA. The CDR3 here is CASSWTSLLPQHF. The DNA of the CDR3 is TGTGCCAGCAGCTGGACAAGTCTTTTGCCCCAGCATTTT.

The rearrangement uses TRBV29-1 and TRBJ2-5; 7 bases align to TRBD2. The CDR3 is 13 residues long. Per germline, CDR1 SQVTM and CDR2 ANQGSEA. Germline trimming cut 4 bases from V and 5 bases from J; bases unmatched to any gene: 7. DNA for the CDR3: TGCAGCGTTGTGGGGGGGTCTGGGGAGACCCAGTACTTC. Residues: CSVVGGSGETQYF.

This clone has more than one count but fewer than ten. The chain recombines TRBV27 with TRBJ1-5; a possible D gene is TRBD1 (5 bases). The CDR3 has 14 residues. Germline CDR1 and CDR2: MNHEY and SMNVEV (reference sequence). V lost 2 bases and J 3 bases, leaving 8 bases between the germline ends. CDR3 sequence reads: CASSLVGANQPQHF. DNA for the CDR3: TGTGCCAGCAGTTTAGTAGGGGCCAATCAGCCCCAGCATTTT.

The genes are TRBV5-1 and TRBJ1-1; no firm D call. CDR3 length: 16 amino acids. Between the trimmed V and J ends, which lost 4 bases and 1 base, there was a span of 17 bases. Per germline, CDR1 SGHRS and CDR2 YFSETQ. CDR3 in DNA: TGCGCCAGCAGCCCCCTCATCAGAACAGAGAACACTGAAGCTTTCTTT. Translating gives CASSPLIRTENTEAFF. The complete variable domain, with remaining parts taken from reference TRBV5-1 and TRBJ1-1, reads KAGVTQTPRYLIKTRGQQVTLSCSPISGHRSVSWYQQTPGQGLQFLFEYFSETQRNKGNFPGRFSGRQFSNSRSEMNVSTLELGDSALYLCASSPLIRTENTEAFFGQGTRLTVV.

The chain links TRBV7-9 to TRBJ2-2; unclear D gene. Between the trimmed V and J ends, which lost 6 bases and 6 bases, there was a span of 8 bases. The CDR3 is 12 residues long. Germline V gene lookup returns CDR1 SEHNR and CDR2 FQNEAQ (reference sequence). The chain's CDR3 is CASSPSPGELFF. The CDR3 DNA is TGTGCCAGCAGTCCCTCCCCCGGGGAGCTGTTTTTT.

Worth noting for this clone: Other DNA sequences in the sample encode the same CDR3. The rearrangement links TRBV3-1 (or the pseudogene TRBV3-2) to TRBJ1-2; TRBD1 matches at 8 bases. The CDR3 is 15 amino acids. Germline V gene lookup returns CDR1 LGHDT and CDR2 YNNKEL (reference sequence). The junction had 4 bases not matched to a gene; V was cut back by 0 bases and J by 4 bases. The CDR3 DNA sequence: TGTGCCAGCAGCCAAGACAGGGGGCGCGGCTATGGCTACACCTTC. As protein: CASSQDRGRGYGYTF.